These 26 T cell receptor beta chains came from one sample sequenced in a study of cytomegalovirus exposure and HLA in healthy donors. The PCR had 60 Vbeta and 13 Jbeta primers. Method: immunoSEQ multiplex PCR; TCRdb's copy keeps in-frame clones and lacks some. Among roughly 120,000 clones listed, 80% were seen once. What was sequenced was PBMCs. Receptor source: a male donor in good health and CMV-seronegative.

This clone was picked up one time. The V gene is TRBV4-3, the J gene TRBJ1-1; D gene ambiguous. Germline loops: CDR1 LGHNA, CDR2 YSLEER. The V and J ends lost 0 bases and 7 bases respectively, with 12 bases between them. The length of the CDR3 is 14 residues. CDR3 sequence reads: CASSQDLWQNEAFF. In nucleotides, the CDR3 is TGCGCCAGCAGCCAAGATCTTTGGCAGAATGAAGCTTTCTTT.

This chain uses TRBV18 with TRBJ2-1, with TRBD2 matching 13 bases. Germline trimming cut 4 bases from V and 4 bases from J; bases unmatched to any gene: 4. The CDR3 has 16 residues. Per germline, CDR1 KGHSH and CDR2 LQKENI. CDR3: CASSLGTSGEYNEQFF. The DNA for the CDR3 is TGTGCCAGCTCACTCGGGACTAGCGGGGAGTACAATGAGCAGTTCTTC. The entire variable domain, with the rest obtained from reference TRBV18 and TRBJ2-1, is as follows: NAGVMQNPRHLVRRRGQEARLRCSPMKGHSHVYWYRQLPEEGLKFMVYLQKENIIDESGMPKERFSAEFPKEGPSILRIQQVVRGDSAAYFCASSLGTSGEYNEQFFGPGTRLTVL.

V and J are TRBV28 and TRBJ2-7; unclear D gene. CDR1 and CDR2 (germline): MDHEN, SYDVKM. Deletions cut 2 bases from V and 5 bases from J, with 10 bases between. This CDR3 has 13 residues. The CDR3 nucleotides are TGTGCCAGCAGTTTACGTACCCAGAACGAGCAGTACTTC. It codes for CASSLRTQNEQYF.

The V gene is TRBV6-6, the J gene TRBJ1-2, with 10 bases matching TRBD1. The V gene end was trimmed by 6 bases and the J gene end by 4 bases; junction bases not matched to a gene: 8. The germline CDR1 and CDR2 sequences are MNHNY and SVGAGI (reference sequence). The CDR3 runs 15 residues. The CDR3: CASSLGQGGTYGYTF. In nucleotides, the CDR3 is TGTGCCAGCAGCTTAGGACAGGGGGGGACCTATGGCTACACCTTC.

V and J are TRBV6-5 and TRBJ1-2, with 9 positions matching TRBD1. The CDR3 length is 14 residues. Germline lookup yields CDR1 MNHEY and CDR2 SVGAGI. The junction had 6 bases not matched to a gene; V was cut back by 6 bases and J by 4 bases. CDR3 residues: CASRDGQGSYGYTF. CDR3 bases: TGTGCCAGCAGGGATGGACAGGGGAGCTATGGCTACACCTTC.

The chain recombines TRBV11-3 with TRBJ2-7; 7 bases align to TRBD1. Germline CDR1 and CDR2: SGHNT and YENEEA. V lost 6 bases, J lost 2 bases, and 10 bases stayed unmatched. The CDR3 covers 15 residues. DNA for the CDR3: TGTGCCAGCAGTCCAGGGACAGCTCCAACCTACGAGCAGTACTTC. This sequence encodes CASSPGTAPTYEQYF.

The rearrangement uses TRBV30 and TRBJ2-2; 9 bases map to TRBD1. The CDR3 is 16 residues long. The J segment lost 6 bases and the V segment lost 1 base, leaving 9 bases of the junction unmatched. The germline V gene has CDR1 GTSNPN and CDR2 SVGIG (reference sequence). The CDR3 here is CAWSANPGQGPGELFF. For the CDR3, the DNA is TGTGCCTGGAGTGCTAACCCTGGACAGGGGCCCGGGGAGCTGTTTTTT.

This clone was seen just once. Other DNA sequences in the same sample also yield this CDR3. This chain uses TRBV2 with TRBJ1-5; the D gene is possibly TRBD1 (6 bases). Germline assignment: CDR1 SNHLY and CDR2 FYNNEI. V shed 0 bases and J shed 7 bases, with 7 bases lying between them. The CDR3 runs 13 residues. The chain's CDR3 is CASSEARGQPQHF. The DNA for the CDR3 is TGTGCCAGCAGTGAAGCGAGGGGGCAGCCCCAGCATTTT.

The chain recombines TRBV10-3 with TRBJ2-3; TRBD1 is a possible D gene (6 bases). The germline V and J ends were trimmed by 0 bases and 3 bases, with 16 bases remaining between them. Germline values: CDR1 ENHRY, CDR2 SYGVKD. This CDR3 has 17 residues. The DNA for the CDR3 is TGTGCCATCAGTGAGTCTTGGAAGGGACAAAAGACAGATACGCAGTATTTT. Its protein is CAISESWKGQKTDTQYF.

The chain recombines TRBV19 with TRBJ2-5; 9 bases agree with TRBD2. Germline trimming cut 4 bases from V and 5 bases from J; bases unmatched to any gene: 8. Germline-derived CDR1 and CDR2 are LNHDA and SQIVND (reference sequence). This CDR3 contains 15 residues. The CDR3 DNA is TGTGCCAGTAGTAATAGCGGGGGCTTGATGGAGACCCAGTACTTC. It yields the protein CASSNSGGLMETQYF.

This clone was seen just once. The chain combines TRBV10-3 with TRBJ2-2; the match to TRBD2 covers 7 bases. With 4 bases clipped from V and 3 bases from J, the junction kept 5 bases outside the gene matches. Germline V gene sequence: CDR1 ENHRY, CDR2 SYGVKD. The CDR3 totals 15 residues. CDR3 region: CAISGGGSDTGELFF. CDR3 coding DNA: TGTGCCATCAGTGGGGGAGGGTCGGACACCGGGGAGCTGTTTTTT.

The J gene is TRBJ2-3, the V gene TRBV7-2, with TRBD2 matching 8 bases. The CDR3 length is 15 residues. CDR1 SGHTA and CDR2 FQGNSA come from the germline V gene. V gave up 7 bases and J gave up 3 bases; unmatched junction bases: 9. In nucleotides, the CDR3 is TGTGCCAGCACGGGGGGGCGGGGCCCGACAGATACGCAGTATTTT. Encoded protein: CASTGGRGPTDTQYF. The whole variable domain, filled in from reference TRBV7-2 and TRBJ2-3, reads GAGVSQSPSNKVTEKGKDVELRCDPISGHTALYWYRQSLGQGLEFLIYFQGNSAPDKSGLPSDRFSAERTGGSVSTLTIQRTQQEDSAVYLCASTGGRGPTDTQYFGPGTRLTVL.

The rearrangement uses TRBV11-2 and TRBJ2-1; D might be TRBD1 (7 bases). Trimming stripped 7 bases from V and 7 bases from J, with 17 bases between. Germline V gives CDR1 SGHAT, CDR2 FQNNGV. This CDR3 region has 14 residues. The CDR3 here is CASTTGARGNEQFF. The CDR3 DNA follows: TGTGCCAGCACCACAGGGGCACGGGGGAATGAGCAGTTCTTC.

V usage is TRBV7-6 and J usage is TRBJ2-1, with D possibly TRBD2 on 6 matching bases. This CDR3 spans 18 amino acids. The ends were cut back, 1 base at V and 0 bases at J, with 16 bases in the middle. In germline, CDR1 is SGHVS, CDR2 FNYEAQ. For the CDR3, the DNA is TGTGCCAGCAGCTTAGAACGTAGCGGTCTGAGCTCCTACAATGAGCAGTTCTTC. Translating gives CASSLERSGLSSYNEQFF.

By proportion, this clone is medium-sized. J is TRBJ1-1 and V is TRBV7-9; the D gene is possibly TRBD1 (5 bases). Per germline, CDR1 SEHNR and CDR2 FQNEAQ (reference sequence). The V end was cut by 7 bases, the J end by 7 bases, with 13 bases between. The CDR3 length is 12 residues. The CDR3 bases are TGTGCCAGCATCGCCAGGGCCGGTGAAGCTTTCTTT. The encoded protein is CASIARAGEAFF.

CDR3 in amino acids: CASPPRGGRGDTQYF. CDR3 nucleotides: TGTGCCAGCCCCCCACGGGGGGGGAGGGGAGATACGCAGTATTTT. V gene TRBV27 combines with J gene TRBJ2-3, with 8 bases aligning to TRBD2. The V and J ends lost 8 bases and 5 bases, in that order; junction bases with no gene match: 12. The CDR3 totals 15 residues. Germline CDR1 is MNHEY and CDR2 is SMNVEV (reference sequence).

This chain links TRBV27 with TRBJ2-1; D may be TRBD2 (6 bases). Germline values: CDR1 MNHEY, CDR2 SMNVEV (reference sequence). Trimming cost V 1 base and J 6 bases, with 16 bases left between them. The CDR3 has 16 residues. CDR3 region: CASSLLGGGEVNEQFF. The DNA of the CDR3 is TGTGCCAGCAGTTTATTGGGGGGAGGTGAGGTCAATGAGCAGTTCTTC.

CDR3 DNA sequence: TGTGCCAGCAGCGAGACAGGAGATAACACCGGGGAGCTGTTTTTT. It yields the protein CASSETGDNTGELFF. The chain combines TRBV5-6 with TRBJ2-2; a possible D gene is TRBD1 (6 bases). The CDR3 totals 15 residues. Germline CDR1 reads SGHDT; CDR2 reads YYEEEE. V shed 4 bases and J shed 2 bases, with 12 bases lying between them.

This clone came up a few times. V usage is TRBV27 and J usage is TRBJ1-5; TRBD1 is a possible D gene (6 bases). CDR3 length equals 13 residues. V shed 3 bases and J shed 5 bases, with 8 bases lying between them. Germline V lookup: CDR1 MNHEY, CDR2 SMNVEV (reference sequence). The CDR3 nucleotides read TGTGCCAGCAGTTTGGACAGATATCAGCCCCAGCATTTT. This encodes CASSLDRYQPQHF.

This sequence joins TRBV29-1 and TRBJ2-2; 7 bases align to TRBD1. J was trimmed by 6 bases and V by 3 bases; bases with no gene match: 4. This CDR3 is built from 13 residues. Germline V CDR1 and CDR2: SQVTM, ANQGSEA. This chain's CDR3 is CSVDGDSPGELFF. CDR3 nucleotides: TGCAGCGTTGATGGGGACAGTCCCGGGGAGCTGTTTTTT.

The rearrangement links TRBV5-1 to TRBJ2-2; 10 bases fit TRBD1. The CDR3 length is 14 residues. V was pared by 5 bases and J by 5 bases, with 3 bases of the junction left unmatched. CDR1 is SGHRS, CDR2 YFSETQ, per germline. The CDR3 loop reads CASRTGGGTGELFF. Here the CDR3 DNA reads TGCGCCAGCAGGACAGGGGGCGGGACCGGGGAGCTGTTTTTT.

V usage is TRBV19 and J usage is TRBJ2-4; tentative D call: TRBD2 (6 bases). Germline V lookup: CDR1 LNHDA, CDR2 SQIVND (reference sequence). This CDR3 comprises 19 residues. Trimming cost V 2 bases and J 0 bases, with 20 bases left between them. The CDR3 nucleotides are TGTGCCAGTAGTATAAATTTTTGGAGGGCCAGCCTAGCCAAAAACATTCAGTACTTC. It codes for CASSINFWRASLAKNIQYF.

The chain has TRBV9 and TRBJ2-7; possibly TRBD1 for D (5 bases). The CDR3 extends over 15 amino acids. The V end was cut by 0 bases, the J end by 5 bases, with 15 bases between. Germline V gene lookup returns CDR1 SGDLS and CDR2 YYNGEE. As DNA, the CDR3 is TGTGCCAGCAGCGTAGCCCCAGGGCAGTGGAACGAGCAGTACTTC. This codes for CASSVAPGQWNEQYF.

J is TRBJ1-1 and V is TRBV28; 10 nucleotides line up with TRBD1. Trimming took 6 bases from V and 1 from J; bases not matched to a gene: 5. CDR1 is MDHEN and CDR2 is SYDVKM in the germline V gene. This CDR3 region has 15 residues. The CDR3 protein is CASRRDRGWNTEAFF. The CDR3, as DNA: TGTGCCAGCAGAAGGGACAGGGGATGGAACACTGAAGCTTTCTTT.

This clone was recorded a few times. The genes are TRBV19 and TRBJ2-7, with 9 bases lining up with TRBD1. V gave up 5 bases and J gave up 5 bases; unmatched junction bases: 4. The germline CDR1 and CDR2 sequences are LNHDA and SQIVND (reference sequence). CDR3 length: 13 residues. CDR3 amino acids: CASSYRGLNEQYF. Written as DNA, the CDR3 is TGTGCCAGTAGTTACAGGGGGCTCAACGAGCAGTACTTC.

The chain couples TRBV5-1 to TRBJ2-7, with 7 bases that match TRBD1. The CDR3 loop spans 13 amino acids. Germline lookup yields CDR1 SGHRS and CDR2 YFSETQ. V shed 6 bases, J shed 3 bases, and the junction held 6 bases outside the gene matches. CDR3 in amino acids: CASKGQDRYEQYF. CDR3 DNA: TGCGCCAGCAAAGGACAGGACCGCTACGAGCAGTACTTC. Drawing the rest from reference TRBV5-1 and TRBJ2-7, the complete variable domain is KAGVTQTPRYLIKTRGQQVTLSCSPISGHRSVSWYQQTPGQGLQFLFEYFSETQRNKGNFPGRFSGRQFSNSRSEMNVSTLELGDSALYLCASKGQDRYEQYFGPGTRLTVT.